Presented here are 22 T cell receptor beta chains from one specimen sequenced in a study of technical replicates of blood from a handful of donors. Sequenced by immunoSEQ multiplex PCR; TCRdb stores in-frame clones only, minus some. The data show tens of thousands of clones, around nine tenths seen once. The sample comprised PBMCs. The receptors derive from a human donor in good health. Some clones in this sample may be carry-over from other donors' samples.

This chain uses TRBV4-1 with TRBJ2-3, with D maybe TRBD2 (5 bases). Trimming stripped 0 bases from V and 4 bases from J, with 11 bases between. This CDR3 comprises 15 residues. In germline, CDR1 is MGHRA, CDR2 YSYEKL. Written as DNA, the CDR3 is TGCGCCAGCAGCCAAGATGAGGGTCGCCCAGATACGCAGTATTTT. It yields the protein CASSQDEGRPDTQYF.

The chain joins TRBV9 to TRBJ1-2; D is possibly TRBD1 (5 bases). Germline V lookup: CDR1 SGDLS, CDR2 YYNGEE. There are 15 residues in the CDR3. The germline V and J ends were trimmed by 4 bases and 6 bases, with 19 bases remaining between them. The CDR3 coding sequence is TGTGCCAGCAGCCAGGGCCCCGGAATGCCCGATGGCTACACCTTC. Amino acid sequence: CASSQGPGMPDGYTF. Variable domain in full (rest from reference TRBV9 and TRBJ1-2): DSGVTQTPKHLITATGQRVTLRCSPRSGDLSVYWYQQSLDQGLQFLIQYYNGEERAKGNILERFSAQQFPDLHSELNLSSLELGDSALYFCASSQGPGMPDGYTFGSGTRLTVV.

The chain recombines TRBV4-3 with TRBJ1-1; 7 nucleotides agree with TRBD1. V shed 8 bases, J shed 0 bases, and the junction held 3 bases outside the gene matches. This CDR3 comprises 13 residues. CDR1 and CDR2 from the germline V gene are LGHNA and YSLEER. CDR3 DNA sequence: TGCGCCAGCGCAACAGGGGTGAACACTGAAGCTTTCTTT. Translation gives CASATGVNTEAFF.

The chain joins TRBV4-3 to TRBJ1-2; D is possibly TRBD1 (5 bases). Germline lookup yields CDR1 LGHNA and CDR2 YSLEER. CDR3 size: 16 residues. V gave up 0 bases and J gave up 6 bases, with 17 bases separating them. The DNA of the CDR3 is TGCGCCAGCAGCCAAGATCCCCGGACAATACTGGATGGCTACACCTTC. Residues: CASSQDPRTILDGYTF.

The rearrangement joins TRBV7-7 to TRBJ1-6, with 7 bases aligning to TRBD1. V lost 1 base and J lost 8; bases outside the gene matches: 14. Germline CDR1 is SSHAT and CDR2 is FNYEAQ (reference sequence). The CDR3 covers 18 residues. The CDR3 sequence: CASSLVAPTDREDSPLHF. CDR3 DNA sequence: TGTGCCAGCAGCTTAGTAGCCCCTACCGACAGGGAGGATTCACCCCTCCACTTT.

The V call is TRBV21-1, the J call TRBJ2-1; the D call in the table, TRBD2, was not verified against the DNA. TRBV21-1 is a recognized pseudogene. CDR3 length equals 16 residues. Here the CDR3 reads CGSSRKGLEVYNEQFF. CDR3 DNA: TGTGGCTCCAGCAGGAAGGGACTTGAGGTATACAATGAGCAGTTCTTC.

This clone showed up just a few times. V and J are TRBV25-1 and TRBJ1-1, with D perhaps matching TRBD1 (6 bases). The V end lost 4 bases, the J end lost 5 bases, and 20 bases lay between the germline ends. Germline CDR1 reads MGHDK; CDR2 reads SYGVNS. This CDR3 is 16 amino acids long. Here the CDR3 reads CASSASGGNWGTEAFF. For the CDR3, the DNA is TGTGCCAGCAGTGCTTCTGGGGGCAATTGGGGGACTGAAGCTTTCTTT.

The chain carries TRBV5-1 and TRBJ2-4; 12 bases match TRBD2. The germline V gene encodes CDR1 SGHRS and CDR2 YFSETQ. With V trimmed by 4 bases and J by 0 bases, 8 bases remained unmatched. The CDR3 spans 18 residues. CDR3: CASSQTSGGTLAKNIQYF. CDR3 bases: TGCGCCAGCAGCCAAACTAGCGGGGGGACCTTAGCCAAAAACATTCAGTACTTC.

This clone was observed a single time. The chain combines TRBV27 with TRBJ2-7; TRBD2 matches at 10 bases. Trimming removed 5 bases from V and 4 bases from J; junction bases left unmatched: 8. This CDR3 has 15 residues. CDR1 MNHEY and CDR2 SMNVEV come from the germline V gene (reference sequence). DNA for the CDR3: TGTGCCAGCAGTCCGTCTAGCGGGAGTAAGTACGAGCAGTACTTC. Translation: CASSPSSGSKYEQYF.

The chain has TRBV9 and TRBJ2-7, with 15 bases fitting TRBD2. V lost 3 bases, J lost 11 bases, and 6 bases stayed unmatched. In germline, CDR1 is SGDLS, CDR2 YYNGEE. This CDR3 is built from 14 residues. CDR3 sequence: CASSAPGLAGGEYF. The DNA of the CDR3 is TGTGCCAGCAGCGCTCCGGGACTAGCGGGAGGAGAGTACTTC.

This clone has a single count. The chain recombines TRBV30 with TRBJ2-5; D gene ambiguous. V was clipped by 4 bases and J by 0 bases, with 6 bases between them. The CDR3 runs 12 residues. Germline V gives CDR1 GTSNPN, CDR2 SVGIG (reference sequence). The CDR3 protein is CAWNGNQETQYF. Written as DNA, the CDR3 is TGTGCCTGGAACGGTAACCAAGAGACCCAGTACTTC.

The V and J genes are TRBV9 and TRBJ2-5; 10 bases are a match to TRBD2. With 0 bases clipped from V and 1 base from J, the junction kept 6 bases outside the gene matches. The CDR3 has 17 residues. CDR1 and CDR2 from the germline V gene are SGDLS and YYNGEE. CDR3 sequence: CASSVAGSGGTQETQYF. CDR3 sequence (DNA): TGTGCCAGCAGCGTAGCGGGTAGCGGGGGGACCCAAGAGACCCAGTACTTC.

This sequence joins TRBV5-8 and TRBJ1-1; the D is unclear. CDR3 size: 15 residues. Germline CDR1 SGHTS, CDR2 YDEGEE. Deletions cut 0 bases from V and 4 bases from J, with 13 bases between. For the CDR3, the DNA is TGTGCCAGCAGCTTGGAGTACTTGGTCGGCACTGAAGCTTTCTTT. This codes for CASSLEYLVGTEAFF.

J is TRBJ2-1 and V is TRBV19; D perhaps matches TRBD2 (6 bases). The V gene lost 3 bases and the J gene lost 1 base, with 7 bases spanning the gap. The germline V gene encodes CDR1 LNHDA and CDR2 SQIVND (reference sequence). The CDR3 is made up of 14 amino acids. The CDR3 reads CASSIAGSYNEQFF. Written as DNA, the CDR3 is TGTGCCAGTAGTATTGCGGGATCCTACAATGAGCAGTTCTTC.

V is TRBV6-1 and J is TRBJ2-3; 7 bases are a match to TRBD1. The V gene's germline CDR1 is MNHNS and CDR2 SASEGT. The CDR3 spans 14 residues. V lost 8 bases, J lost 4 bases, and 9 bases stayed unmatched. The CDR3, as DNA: TGTGCCAGCCTTGGGACAGTGTCAGCAGATACGCAGTATTTT. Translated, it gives CASLGTVSADTQYF.

The CDR3 region is CASSVERERSEQYF. The CDR3 DNA reads TGTGCCAGCAGCGTAGAGCGGGAGCGTAGCGAGCAGTACTTC. The J gene is TRBJ2-7, the V gene TRBV9, with 8 bases that match TRBD2. The CDR3 consists of 14 residues. The J segment lost 6 bases and the V segment lost 0 bases, leaving 5 bases of the junction unmatched. In germline, CDR1 is SGDLS, CDR2 YYNGEE.

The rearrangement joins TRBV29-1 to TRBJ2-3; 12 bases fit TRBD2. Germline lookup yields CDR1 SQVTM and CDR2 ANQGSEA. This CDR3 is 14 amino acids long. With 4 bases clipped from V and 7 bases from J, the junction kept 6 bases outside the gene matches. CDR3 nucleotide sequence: TGCAGCGTTGGACTAGCGGGAGTCCATAATACGCAGTATTTT. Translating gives CSVGLAGVHNTQYF.

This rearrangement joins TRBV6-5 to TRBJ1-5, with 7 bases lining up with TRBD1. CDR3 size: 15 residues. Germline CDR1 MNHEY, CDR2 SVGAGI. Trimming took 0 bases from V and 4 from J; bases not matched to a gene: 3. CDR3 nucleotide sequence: TGTGCCAGCAGTTACTCGGCGACAGGGAATCAGCCCCAGCATTTT. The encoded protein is CASSYSATGNQPQHF.

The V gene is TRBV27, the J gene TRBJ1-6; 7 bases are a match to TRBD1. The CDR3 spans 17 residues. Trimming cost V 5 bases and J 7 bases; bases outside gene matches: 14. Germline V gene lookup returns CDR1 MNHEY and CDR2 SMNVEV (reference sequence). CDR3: CASSGRQGRGANSPLHF. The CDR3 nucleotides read TGTGCCAGCAGTGGAAGACAGGGAAGAGGGGCCAATTCACCCCTCCACTTT.

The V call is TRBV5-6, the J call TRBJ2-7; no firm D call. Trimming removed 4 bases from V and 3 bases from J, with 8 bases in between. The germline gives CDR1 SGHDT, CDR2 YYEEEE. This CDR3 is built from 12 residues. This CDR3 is CASSLRYYEQYF. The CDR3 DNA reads TGTGCCAGCAGCCTACGTTACTACGAGCAGTACTTC. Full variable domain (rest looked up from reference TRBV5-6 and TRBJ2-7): DAGVTQSPTHLIKTRGQQVTLRCSPKSGHDTVSWYQQALGQGPQFIFQYYEEEERQRGNFPDRFSGHQFPNYSSELNVNALLLGDSALYLCASSLRYYEQYFGPGTRLTVT.

For the CDR3, the DNA is TGTGCCTGGAGTGTACGGGTCAAAATGAACACTGAAGCTTTCTTT. Translation gives CAWSVRVKMNTEAFF. The V call is TRBV30, the J call TRBJ1-1; D gene uncertain. CDR3 length: 15 residues. Trimming removed 0 bases at V and 0 bases at J, with 11 bases between. The germline V gene has CDR1 GTSNPN and CDR2 SVGIG (reference sequence).

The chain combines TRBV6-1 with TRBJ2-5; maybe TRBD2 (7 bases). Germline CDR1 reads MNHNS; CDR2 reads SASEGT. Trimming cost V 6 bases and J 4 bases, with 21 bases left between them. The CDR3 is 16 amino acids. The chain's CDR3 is CASSELGGQVGETQYF. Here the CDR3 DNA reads TGTGCCAGCAGCGAACTGGGGGGGCAGGTGGGAGAGACCCAGTACTTC.